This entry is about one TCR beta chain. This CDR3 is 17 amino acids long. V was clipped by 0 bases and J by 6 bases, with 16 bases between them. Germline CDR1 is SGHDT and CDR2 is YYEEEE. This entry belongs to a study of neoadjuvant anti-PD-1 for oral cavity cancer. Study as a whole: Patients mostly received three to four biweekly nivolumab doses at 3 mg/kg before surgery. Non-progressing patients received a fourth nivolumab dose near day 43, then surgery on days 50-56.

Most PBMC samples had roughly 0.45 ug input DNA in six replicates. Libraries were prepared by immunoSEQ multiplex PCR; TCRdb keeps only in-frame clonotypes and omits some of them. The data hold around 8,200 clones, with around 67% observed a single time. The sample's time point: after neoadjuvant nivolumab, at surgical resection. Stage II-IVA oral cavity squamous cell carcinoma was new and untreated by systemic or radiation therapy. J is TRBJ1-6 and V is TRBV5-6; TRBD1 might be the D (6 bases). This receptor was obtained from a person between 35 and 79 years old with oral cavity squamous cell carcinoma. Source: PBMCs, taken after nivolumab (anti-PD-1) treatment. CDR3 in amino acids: CASSLEAGTNFNSPLHF. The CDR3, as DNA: TGTGCCAGCAGCTTGGAGGCCGGGACAAATTTTAATTCACCCCTCCACTTT.